Here is one T cell receptor beta chain with its context. The entry originates in a study of T-cell reconstitution after alpha-beta-depleted transplantation in children. Preparing the TCRbeta library involved the use of unique molecular identifiers. TCRdb recomputed calls from the PCR reads with MiXCR, one row per CDR3 protein. The sample lists a few hundred thousand distinct CDR3 sequences, 13% occurring once. The CDR3 consists of 14 residues. The V and J ends lost 4 bases and 4 bases respectively, with 12 bases between them. Germline V gene data show CDR1 as LGHNA and CDR2 as YNFKEQ. Sequenced here: PBMCs, sampled from the stem cell graft. This chain links TRBV4-2 with TRBJ2-3, with D possibly matching TRBD1 (5 bases). This receptor was identified in a human donor who donated a stem cell graft to a child with Fanconi anemia. The CDR3 coding sequence is TGTGCCAGCAGCCGACGCCAGGGCGCAGATACGCAGTATTTT. This codes for CASSRRQGADTQYF.